These T cell receptor beta chains were read from a single sample in a study of TIL therapy for anti-PD-1-resistant metastatic lung cancer. TCRdb's table, derived via immunoSEQ multiplex PCR, lists solely in-frame clones and lacks some. The data hold roughly 17,000 clones, with around 70% observed a single time. The sample here was blood, taken at baseline. The receptors stem from a person aged 25-85 years with non-small cell lung cancer. CDR3s include the opening cysteine and the closing phenylalanine or tryptophan. D genes are given only for firm matches. Size is stated for part of the rows, as once, few or many counts, or as a class when the clone is expanded.

clone size: .; V gene: TRBV9; J gene: TRBJ1-1; D gene: .; CDR3 protein: CASSVGDTTMNTEAFF; CDR3 DNA: TGTGCCAGCAGCGTAGGAGACACTACTATGAACACTGAAGCTTTCTTT
clone size: .; V gene: TRBV7-6; J gene: TRBJ2-1; D gene: .; CDR3 protein: CASSFVNNEQFF; CDR3 DNA: TGTGCCAGCAGCTTCGTAAACAATGAGCAGTTCTTC
clone size: once; V gene: TRBV6-6; J gene: TRBJ2-5; D gene: TRBD2; CDR3 protein: CASSFRTSGGIETQYF; CDR3 DNA: TGTGCCAGCAGCTTCCGGACTAGCGGGGGGATAGAGACCCAGTACTTC
clone size: .; V gene: TRBV29-1; J gene: TRBJ2-7; D gene: .; CDR3 protein: CSVGGSSYEQYF; CDR3 DNA: TGCAGCGTTGGGGGGAGCTCCTACGAGCAGTACTTC
clone size: once; V gene: TRBV14; J gene: TRBJ2-2; D gene: .; CDR3 protein: CASSLAGNTGELFF; CDR3 DNA: TGTGCCAGCAGCCTGGCAGGGAACACCGGGGAGCTGTTTTTT
clone size: .; V gene: TRBV7-8; J gene: TRBJ2-1; D gene: TRBD2; CDR3 protein: CASSAKLAGGPREPEQFF; CDR3 DNA: TGTGCCAGCAGCGCGAAACTAGCGGGGGGGCCGCGTGAGCCGGAGCAGTTCTTC
clone size: .; V gene: TRBV10-1; J gene: TRBJ2-7; D gene: TRBD2; CDR3 protein: CASGTSYEQYF; CDR3 DNA: TGCGCCTCCGGGACTAGCTACGAGCAGTACTTC
clone size: once; V gene: TRBV30; J gene: TRBJ1-2; D gene: .; CDR3 protein: CAWRWGRGAWANYGYTF; CDR3 DNA: TGTGCCTGGAGATGGGGGCGGGGGGCGTGGGCCAACTATGGCTACACCTTC
clone size: .; V gene: TRBV18; J gene: TRBJ1-2; D gene: TRBD1; CDR3 protein: CASSPRGQDYGYTF; CDR3 DNA: TGTGCCAGCTCACCAAGGGGACAGGACTATGGCTACACCTTC
clone size: .; V gene: TRBV29-1; J gene: TRBJ2-7; D gene: TRBD1; CDR3 protein: CSVRTGATYEQYF; CDR3 DNA: TGCAGCGTGAGGACAGGGGCAACCTACGAGCAGTACTTC
clone size: .; V gene: TRBV5-6; J gene: TRBJ1-5; D gene: .; CDR3 protein: CASSFRGAGQPQHF; CDR3 DNA: TGTGCCAGCAGCTTCCGGGGGGCAGGTCAGCCCCAGCATTTT
clone size: .; V gene: TRBV19; J gene: TRBJ1-6; D gene: .; CDR3 protein: CASTGLRGGSPLHF; CDR3 DNA: TGTGCCAGTACGGGACTTCGGGGAGGGTCACCCCTCCACTTT
clone size: .; V gene: TRBV4-3; J gene: TRBJ2-7; D gene: .; CDR3 protein: CASSQAPTGSAYEQYF; CDR3 DNA: TGCGCCAGCAGCCAAGCACCCACCGGGTCAGCCTACGAGCAGTACTTC
clone size: .; V gene: TRBV2; J gene: TRBJ2-1; D gene: .; CDR3 protein: CASSEYRGPYNEQFF; CDR3 DNA: TGTGCCAGCAGTGAATACCGGGGACCCTACAATGAGCAGTTCTTC
clone size: once; V gene: TRBV27; J gene: TRBJ2-1; D gene: .; CDR3 protein: CASSPSGDNEQFF; CDR3 DNA: TGTGCCAGCAGTCCTTCCGGGGACAATGAGCAGTTCTTC
clone size: .; V gene: TRBV10-1; J gene: TRBJ1-2; D gene: .; CDR3 protein: CASSPTAFYGYTF; CDR3 DNA: TGCGCCAGCAGCCCGACCGCTTTCTATGGCTACACCTTC
clone size: .; V gene: TRBV6-4; J gene: TRBJ1-5; D gene: .; CDR3 protein: CASTLRQQPQHF; CDR3 DNA: TGTGCCAGCACCCTAAGACAGCAGCCCCAGCATTTT
clone size: .; V gene: TRBV10-3; J gene: TRBJ2-2; D gene: TRBD1; CDR3 protein: CAIRGQGGDTGELFF; CDR3 DNA: TGTGCCATCAGGGGACAGGGAGGCGACACCGGGGAGCTGTTTTTT
clone size: .; V gene: TRBV4-2; J gene: TRBJ2-1; D gene: TRBD2; CDR3 protein: CASSQDPSSGSYNEQFF; CDR3 DNA: TGTGCCAGCAGCCAAGATCCTTCTAGCGGAAGCTACAATGAGCAGTTCTTC
clone size: .; V gene: TRBV5-1; J gene: TRBJ2-5; D gene: .; CDR3 protein: CASSFPDQETQYF; CDR3 DNA: TGCGCCAGCAGCTTTCCAGACCAAGAGACCCAGTACTTC
clone size: .; V gene: TRBV18; J gene: TRBJ2-6; D gene: .; CDR3 protein: CASSPTAGASSGANVLTF; CDR3 DNA: TGTGCCAGCTCCCCCACGGCAGGGGCTTCCTCTGGGGCCAACGTCCTGACTTTC
clone size: .; V gene: TRBV6-5; J gene: TRBJ2-7; D gene: TRBD1; CDR3 protein: CASSYAGQGDSYEQYF; CDR3 DNA: TGTGCCAGCAGTTACGCGGGACAGGGGGACTCCTACGAGCAGTACTTC
clone size: .; V gene: TRBV4-1; J gene: TRBJ2-7; D gene: TRBD1; CDR3 protein: CASSPQTGQGFYEQYF; CDR3 DNA: TGCGCCAGCAGCCCACAAACGGGACAGGGGTTTTACGAGCAGTACTTC
clone size: .; V gene: TRBV5-4; J gene: TRBJ2-3; D gene: TRBD1; CDR3 protein: CASTPKRTGNTDTQYF; CDR3 DNA: TGTGCCAGCACGCCAAAGAGGACAGGGAACACAGATACGCAGTATTTT
clone size: .; V gene: TRBV7-8; J gene: TRBJ1-5; D gene: TRBD1; CDR3 protein: CASSPDRGRGNQPQHF; CDR3 DNA: TGTGCCAGCAGCCCTGACAGGGGACGAGGCAATCAGCCCCAGCATTTT
clone size: .; V gene: TRBV6-1; J gene: TRBJ2-1; D gene: .; CDR3 protein: CASTTDRDNEQFF; CDR3 DNA: TGTGCCAGCACTACGGACAGAGACAATGAGCAGTTCTTC
clone size: .; V gene: TRBV5-1; J gene: TRBJ2-7; D gene: .; CDR3 protein: CASSLAGQNYEQYF; CDR3 DNA: TGCGCCAGCAGCTTGGCCGGACAGAACTACGAGCAGTACTTC
clone size: .; V gene: TRBV14; J gene: TRBJ1-2; D gene: TRBD1; CDR3 protein: CASSPQGARTLGGYTF; CDR3 DNA: TGTGCCAGCAGCCCGCAGGGGGCCCGTACTCTGGGAGGCTACACCTTC
clone size: .; V gene: TRBV6-1; J gene: TRBJ2-5; D gene: .; CDR3 protein: CASSEGHRATVQTQYF; CDR3 DNA: TGTGCCAGCAGTGAAGGACACCGCGCGACGGTCCAGACCCAGTACTTC
clone size: .; V gene: TRBV5-6; J gene: TRBJ2-1; D gene: .; CDR3 protein: CASSLEVGGYNEQFF; CDR3 DNA: TGTGCCAGCAGCTTAGAGGTTGGGGGTTACAATGAGCAGTTCTTC
clone size: .; V gene: TRBV6-6; J gene: TRBJ1-3; D gene: .; CDR3 protein: CASRPQGSSGNTIYF; CDR3 DNA: TGTGCCAGCAGGCCCCAGGGAAGCTCTGGAAACACCATATATTTT
clone size: .; V gene: TRBV6-1; J gene: TRBJ1-2; D gene: .; CDR3 protein: CASSETHEGPTGYTF; CDR3 DNA: TGTGCCAGCAGTGAGACACACGAGGGGCCTACGGGCTACACCTTC
clone size: few; V gene: TRBV7-2; J gene: TRBJ2-7; D gene: .; CDR3 protein: CASSLLASSYEQYF; CDR3 DNA: TGTGCCAGCAGCTTATTAGCCAGTTCCTACGAGCAGTACTTC
clone size: .; V gene: TRBV23-1; J gene: TRBJ2-7; D gene: .; CDR3 protein: CASSQRRGTITYEQYF; CDR3 DNA: TGCGCCAGCAGTCAACGGAGGGGGACCATAACCTACGAGCAGTACTTC
clone size: .; V gene: TRBV29-1; J gene: TRBJ2-7; D gene: .; CDR3 protein: CSVEVAEKLVLF; CDR3 DNA: TGCAGCGTTGAAGTGGCGGAAAAGCTGGTTCTTTTC
clone size: .; V gene: TRBV12-2; J gene: TRBJ2-7; D gene: .; CDR3 protein: CASRPEGFYEQYF; CDR3 DNA: TGTGCAAGTCGTCCGGAAGGGTTTTACGAGCAGTACTTC
clone size: .; V gene: TRBV5-5; J gene: TRBJ1-2; D gene: .; CDR3 protein: CASSLDEPNGYTF; CDR3 DNA: TGTGCCAGCAGCCTCGACGAGCCCAATGGCTACACCTTC
clone size: .; V gene: TRBV9; J gene: TRBJ2-3; D gene: .; CDR3 protein: CASSVEVGTGADTQYF; CDR3 DNA: TGTGCCAGCAGCGTAGAGGTAGGGACCGGCGCAGATACGCAGTATTTT
clone size: .; V gene: TRBV6-1; J gene: TRBJ2-2; D gene: TRBD1; CDR3 protein: CASSRTGGSTGELFF; CDR3 DNA: TGTGCCAGCAGTAGGACAGGGGGTAGTACCGGGGAGCTGTTTTTT
clone size: .; V gene: TRBV2; J gene: TRBJ2-5; D gene: TRBD1; CDR3 protein: CASSDEAGGYETQYF; CDR3 DNA: TGTGCCAGCAGTGACGAGGCAGGGGGATACGAGACCCAGTACTTC
clone size: .; V gene: TRBV19; J gene: TRBJ1-2; D gene: .; CDR3 protein: CASTIPGTAGGYTF; CDR3 DNA: TGTGCCAGTACCATCCCTGGGACGGCGGGTGGCTACACCTTC
clone size: .; V gene: TRBV2; J gene: TRBJ1-5; D gene: .; CDR3 protein: CASSREGGHGQPQHF; CDR3 DNA: TGTGCCAGCAGTCGGGAGGGGGGGCACGGTCAGCCCCAGCATTTT
clone size: .; V gene: TRBV11-3; J gene: TRBJ2-5; D gene: TRBD1; CDR3 protein: CASSPGQVQETQYF; CDR3 DNA: TGTGCCAGCAGCCCGGGACAGGTCCAAGAGACCCAGTACTTC
clone size: .; V gene: TRBV5-1; J gene: TRBJ2-7; D gene: .; CDR3 protein: CASSPGTISSYEQYF; CDR3 DNA: TGCGCCAGCAGCCCAGGAACTATATCCTCCTACGAGCAGTACTTC
clone size: .; V gene: TRBV19; J gene: TRBJ2-7; D gene: .; CDR3 protein: CVPRPGPYEQYF; CDR3 DNA: TGTGTCCCCAGGCCGGGGCCCTACGAGCAGTACTTC
clone size: .; V gene: TRBV2; J gene: TRBJ2-3; D gene: .; CDR3 protein: CASSEAGVGTDTQYF; CDR3 DNA: TGTGCCAGCAGTGAAGCGGGAGTAGGCACAGATACGCAGTATTTT
clone size: .; V gene: TRBV4-1; J gene: TRBJ2-1; D gene: .; CDR3 protein: CASSQLDLISYNEQFF; CDR3 DNA: TGCGCCAGCAGCCAGTTGGATTTAATTTCCTACAATGAGCAGTTCTTC
clone size: .; V gene: TRBV4-3; J gene: TRBJ1-2; D gene: .; CDR3 protein: CASSQEFSRTKYGYTF; CDR3 DNA: TGCGCCAGCAGCCAAGAATTTTCCCGGACCAAGTATGGCTACACCTTC
clone size: once; V gene: TRBV5-5; J gene: TRBJ1-1; D gene: .; CDR3 protein: CASSLAGAGMNTEAFF; CDR3 DNA: TGTGCCAGCAGCTTGGCGGGGGCAGGGATGAACACTGAAGCTTTCTTT